The sequence of this TCR beta chain was determined in a study of Ad26.COV2.S vaccination and SARS-CoV-2 variants (dated by TCRdb to the early 2020s). In the study overall: Vaccine-arm donors came from COV1001, a multicentre, randomized, double-blind, placebo-controlled phase I-IIa trial of Ad26.COV2.S in healthy adults. Ad26.COV2.S was administered intramuscularly at a dose of 5x10^10 or 1x10^11 viral particles, either as one shot or as two shots given 56 days apart. TCRbeta repertoire sequencing served as the tool for gauging how specific and how broad the SARS-CoV-2-reactive T cell receptors were following Ad26.COV2.S vaccination. A total of around 32 samples were included in the TCR-sequenced set, comprising around 20 Ad26.COV2.S vaccine recipients, 5 placebo recipients and 8 SARS-CoV-2 convalescent individuals. Trial participants were randomized into five groups of five, in which low-dose or high-dose Ad26.COV2.S was given once or twice, or placebo was given on both occasions. Investigators did not know the trial group allocation while performing experiments and assessing outcomes.

Results and caveats for the whole study, not just this receptor: Non-spike TCR breadth was comparable between vaccine and placebo recipients, consistent with the vaccine containing only spike. After vaccination, spike-specific CD8+ and CD4+ T cell responses were reported to show substantial breadth. The study was not powered for comparison of responses between vaccine doses or regimens. Spike-specific TCR breadth was higher in Ad26.COV2.S recipients than in placebo recipients (P = 0.0014). It was noted by the authors that total T cell responses may have been underestimated by the TCR breadth and depth analyses.

The immunoSEQ Assay was the method used to sequence TCRbeta CDR3 regions. After extraction, genomic DNA underwent amplification by bias-controlled multiplex PCR, followed by high-throughput sequencing. From the authors' description of their analysis: To quantify the absolute abundance of each unique TCRbeta CDR3 region, sequences were collapsed and filtered. T cell fraction was estimated by normalizing TCRbeta template counts to usable DNA, with usable DNA measured through amplification of reference genes found in all nucleated cells. Repertoire TCRs were annotated as SARS-CoV-2-specific by exact matching of V gene, CDR3 amino acid sequence and J gene to a known reactive TCR set. The reference SARS-CoV-2 TCR set came from MIRA and was filtered for enrichment in COVID-19-positive ImmuneCODE repertoires, removing public or cross-reactive TCRs. Using the MIRA antigens, annotated TCRs were further analysed by specific ORF or by position within an ORF. Breadth was defined as annotated unique rearrangements over total unique productive rearrangements; depth was the summed frequency of those rearrangements. Two-sided Wilcoxon rank-sum tests were used to compare TCR breadth between groups. TCRdb holds this immuneACCESS table with in-frame rearrangements only. Some clones are missing; in checked studies, unresolved V genes explain under half, and the rest has no known cause. V and J calls and clone size are given by that table; D and trimming were obtained from the DNA. The sample table records roughly 250,000 clones; about 83% of these occur just once. The ten top clones hold approximately 3% of the sample.

The germline V gene sets CDR1 to KGHSH and CDR2 to LQKENI. Trimming takes 3 bases from V and 0 bases from J, and the germline ends sit 17 bases apart. The cysteine opens and the phenylalanine closes a CDR3 of 17 amino acids. Here the CDR3 DNA is all that survives: 51 bases in frame from base 1. A remark on this clone: Which antigen it targets is not known. Base qualities were left out, and no much larger clone turns up one base away.

What this sample's treatment or condition label stands for: some 19 received Ad26.COV2.S at low or high dose, single or two shots; five or six received placebo; per-sample allocation not given. For vaccine and placebo recipients, repertoires were sequenced using samples collected on day 63 after the first injection. Cohort 1b enrolled 25 or so adults aged 18-55 years at a single site in Boston, USA, between 29 July and 7 August 2020. As a vaccine, Ad26.COV2.S was a replication-incompetent adenovirus type 26 vector that expressed a prefusion-stabilized SARS-CoV-2 spike protein derived from the original Wuhan strain.

The rearrangement combines TRBV18 with TRBJ1-1; D gene: possibly TRBD1, on 6 matching bases. This clonotype was obtained from a person between 18 and 60 years old who received the Ad26.COV2.S COVID-19 vaccine or a placebo. The sample was peripheral blood, taken in a trial of Ad26.COV2.S vaccine versus placebo. The DNA sequence reads TGTGCCAGCTCACCTTTTTCAGGGGTCGCGTTGAACACTGAAGCTTTCTTT. Translation gives CASSPFSGVALNTEAFF.